The T cell receptor beta chain under discussion was sequenced for a study of blood T cell repertoires in COVID-19. Across the study: Material from acute and convalescent COVID-19 was sourced from the United States, Italy and Spain. T cells, B-cell-depleted T cells, or PBMCs provided the cDNA or gDNA that served as material.

Methods used by the authors: For nucleated cells, counts were estimated from reference gene primer amplification. Some clones are missing from TCRdb's copy, which holds only in-frame ones; the method was immunoSEQ multiplex PCR. V, J and clone size reflect that table, while D and trimming were determined from the DNA. The table has around 200,000 clones, 85% to 90% seen once. Input material: peripheral blood. This clonotype originated in a man younger than 35 with active or convalescent COVID-19.

The CDR3 DNA is TGCGCCAGCAGCGAGACAGGGGGCTCCTACAATGAGCAGTTCTTC. Its translation: CASSETGGSYNEQFF. This chain uses TRBV5-1 with TRBJ2-1, with 9 bases matching TRBD1. CDR3 length: 15 residues. Germline CDR1 reads SGHRS; CDR2 reads YFSETQ. Germline trimming cut 4 bases from V and 0 bases from J; bases unmatched to any gene: 2.